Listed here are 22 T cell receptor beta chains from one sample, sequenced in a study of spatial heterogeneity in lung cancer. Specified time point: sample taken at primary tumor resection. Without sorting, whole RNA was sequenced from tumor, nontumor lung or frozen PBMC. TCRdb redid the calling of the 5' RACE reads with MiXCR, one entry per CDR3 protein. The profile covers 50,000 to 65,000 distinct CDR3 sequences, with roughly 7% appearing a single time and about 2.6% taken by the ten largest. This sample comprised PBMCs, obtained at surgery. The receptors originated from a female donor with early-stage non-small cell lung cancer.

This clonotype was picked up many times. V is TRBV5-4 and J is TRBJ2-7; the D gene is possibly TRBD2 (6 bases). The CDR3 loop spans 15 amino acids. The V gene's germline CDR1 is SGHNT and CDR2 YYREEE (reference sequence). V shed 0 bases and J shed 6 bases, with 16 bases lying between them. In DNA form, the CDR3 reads TGTGCCAGCAGCTTGGAGCCCTCCGTCGGGGGCGAGCAGTACTTC. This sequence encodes CASSLEPSVGGEQYF.

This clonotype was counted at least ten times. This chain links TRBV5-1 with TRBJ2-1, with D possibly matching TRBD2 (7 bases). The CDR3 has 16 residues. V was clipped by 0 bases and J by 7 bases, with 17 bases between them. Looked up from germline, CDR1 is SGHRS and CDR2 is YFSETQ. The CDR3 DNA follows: TGCGCCAGCAGCTTGGTAGGGGCGGGGGCCCAGAATGAGCAGTTCTTC. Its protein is CASSLVGAGAQNEQFF.

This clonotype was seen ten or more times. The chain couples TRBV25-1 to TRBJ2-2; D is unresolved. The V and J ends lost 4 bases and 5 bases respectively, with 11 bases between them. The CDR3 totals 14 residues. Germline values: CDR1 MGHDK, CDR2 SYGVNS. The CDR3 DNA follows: TGTGCCAGCAGTGGATTTAGTGGGACCGGGGAGCTGTTTTTT. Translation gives CASSGFSGTGELFF.

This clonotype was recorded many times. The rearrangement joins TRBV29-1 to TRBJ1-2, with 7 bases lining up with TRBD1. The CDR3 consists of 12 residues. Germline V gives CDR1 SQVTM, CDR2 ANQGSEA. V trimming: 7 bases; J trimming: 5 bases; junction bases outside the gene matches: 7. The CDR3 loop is CSGGDSQYGYTF. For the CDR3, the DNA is TGCAGCGGGGGGGACAGCCAGTATGGCTACACCTTC.

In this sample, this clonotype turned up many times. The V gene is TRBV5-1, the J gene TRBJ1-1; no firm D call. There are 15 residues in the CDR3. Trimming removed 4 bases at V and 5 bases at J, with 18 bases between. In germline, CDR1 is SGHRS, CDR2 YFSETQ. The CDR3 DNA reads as TGCGCCAGCAGCGCGGGCCAATTGACGGGGACTGAAGCTTTCTTT. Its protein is CASSAGQLTGTEAFF. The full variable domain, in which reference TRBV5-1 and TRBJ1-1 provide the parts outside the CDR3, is KAGVTQTPRYLIKTRGQQVTLSCSPISGHRSVSWYQQTPGQGLQFLFEYFSETQRNKGNFPGRFSGRQFSNSRSEMNVSTLELGDSALYLCASSAGQLTGTEAFFGQGTRLTVV.

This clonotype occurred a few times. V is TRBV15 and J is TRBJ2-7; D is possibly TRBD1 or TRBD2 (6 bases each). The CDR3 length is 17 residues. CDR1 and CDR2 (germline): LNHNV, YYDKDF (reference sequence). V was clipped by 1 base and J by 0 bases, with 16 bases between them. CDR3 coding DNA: TGTGCCACCAGCAGAGTTAGGGGGGCCTTGAGCTCCTACGAGCAGTACTTC. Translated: CATSRVRGALSSYEQYF. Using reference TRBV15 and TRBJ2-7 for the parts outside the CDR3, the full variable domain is DAMVIQNPRYQVTQFGKPVTLSCSQTLNHNVMYWYQQKSSQAPKLLFHYYDKDFNNEADTPDNFQSRRPNTSFCFLDIRSPGLGDTAMYLCATSRVRGALSSYEQYFGPGTRLTVT.

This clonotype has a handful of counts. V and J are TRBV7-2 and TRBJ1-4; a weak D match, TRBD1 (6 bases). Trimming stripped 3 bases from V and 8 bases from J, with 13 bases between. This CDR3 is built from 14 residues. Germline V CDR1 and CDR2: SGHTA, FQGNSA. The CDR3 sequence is CASSLGQGMEKLFF. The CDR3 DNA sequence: TGTGCCAGCAGCTTGGGACAAGGGATGGAAAAACTGTTTTTT.

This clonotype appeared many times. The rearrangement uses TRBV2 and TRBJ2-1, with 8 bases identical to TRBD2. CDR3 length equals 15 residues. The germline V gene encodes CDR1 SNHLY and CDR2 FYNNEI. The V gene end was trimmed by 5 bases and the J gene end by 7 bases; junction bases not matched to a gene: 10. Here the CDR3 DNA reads TGTGCCAGCAGTTCCGAGCGGGGGCCGGGGAATGAGCAGTTCTTC. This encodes CASSSERGPGNEQFF. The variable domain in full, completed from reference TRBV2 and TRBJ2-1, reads EPEVTQTPSHQVTQMGQEVILRCVPISNHLYFYWYRQILGQKVEFLVSFYNNEISEKSEIFDDQFSVERPDGSNFTLKIRSTKLEDSAMYFCASSSERGPGNEQFFGPGTRLTVL.

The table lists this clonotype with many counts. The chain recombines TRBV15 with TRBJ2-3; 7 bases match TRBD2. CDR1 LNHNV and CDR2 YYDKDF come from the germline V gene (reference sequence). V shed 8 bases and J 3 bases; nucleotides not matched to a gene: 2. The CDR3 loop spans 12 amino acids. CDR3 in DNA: TGTGCCACCTCCGGGGGGACAGATACGCAGTATTTT. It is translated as CATSGGTDTQYF.

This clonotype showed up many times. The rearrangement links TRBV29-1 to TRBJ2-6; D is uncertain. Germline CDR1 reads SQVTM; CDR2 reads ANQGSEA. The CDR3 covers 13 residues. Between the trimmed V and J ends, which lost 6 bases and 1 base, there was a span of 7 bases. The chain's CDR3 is CSVVVSGANVLTF. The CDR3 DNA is TGCAGCGTGGTCGTTTCTGGGGCCAACGTCCTGACTTTC. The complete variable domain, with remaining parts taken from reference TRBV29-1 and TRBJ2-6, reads SAVISQKPSRDICQRGTSLTIQCQVDSQVTMMFWYRQQPGQSLTLIATANQGSEATYESGFVIDKFPISRPNLTFSTLTVSNMSPEDSSIYLCSVVVSGANVLTFGAGSRLTVL.

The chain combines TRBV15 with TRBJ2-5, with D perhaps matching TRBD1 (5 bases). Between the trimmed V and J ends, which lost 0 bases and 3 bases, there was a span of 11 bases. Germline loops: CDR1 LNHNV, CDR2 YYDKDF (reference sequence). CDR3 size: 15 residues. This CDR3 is CATSRDSGREETQYF. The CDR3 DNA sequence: TGTGCCACCAGCAGAGATTCTGGCAGGGAAGAGACCCAGTACTTC.

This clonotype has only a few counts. CDR3 sequence reads: CASSNPAQETQYF. The CDR3 DNA is TGTGCCAGTAGTAATCCGGCCCAAGAGACCCAGTACTTC. This chain uses TRBV19 with TRBJ2-5; no definite D call. Germline lookup yields CDR1 LNHDA and CDR2 SQIVND (reference sequence). V gave up 4 bases and J gave up 1 base, with 7 bases separating them. The CDR3 is 13 residues long.

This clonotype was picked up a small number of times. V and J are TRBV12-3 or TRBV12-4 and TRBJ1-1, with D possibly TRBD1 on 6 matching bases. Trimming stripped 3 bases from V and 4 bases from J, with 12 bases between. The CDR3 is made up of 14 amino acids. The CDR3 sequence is CASSLVGAATEAFF. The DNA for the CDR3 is TGTGCCAGCAGTTTGGTGGGGGCTGCCACTGAAGCTTTCTTT.

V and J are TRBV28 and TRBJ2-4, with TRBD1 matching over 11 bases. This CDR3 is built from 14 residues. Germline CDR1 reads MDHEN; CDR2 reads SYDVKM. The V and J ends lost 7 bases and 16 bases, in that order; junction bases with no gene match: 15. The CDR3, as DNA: TGTGCCAGCACCCAAGCCGGGACAGGGGGACCTCTTTACTTC. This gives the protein CASTQAGTGGPLYF.

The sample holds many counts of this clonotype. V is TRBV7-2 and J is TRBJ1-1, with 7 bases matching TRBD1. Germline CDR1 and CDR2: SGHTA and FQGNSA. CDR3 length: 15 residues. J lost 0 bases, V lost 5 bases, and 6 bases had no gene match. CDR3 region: CASSPQGEMNTEAFF. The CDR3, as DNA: TGTGCCAGCAGCCCCCAGGGGGAGATGAACACTGAAGCTTTCTTT.

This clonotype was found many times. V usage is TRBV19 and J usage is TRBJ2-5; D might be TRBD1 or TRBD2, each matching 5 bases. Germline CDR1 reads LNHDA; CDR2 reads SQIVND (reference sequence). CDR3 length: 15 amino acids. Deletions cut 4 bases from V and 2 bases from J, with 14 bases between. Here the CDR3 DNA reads TGTGCCAGTAGTAATAAGTTCGGGGCTCAAGAGACCCAGTACTTC. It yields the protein CASSNKFGAQETQYF. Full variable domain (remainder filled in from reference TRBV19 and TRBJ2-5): DGGITQSPKYLFRKEGQNVTLSCEQNLNHDAMYWYRQDPGQGLRLIYYSQIVNDFQKGDIAEGYSVSREKKESFPLTVTSAQKNPTAFYLCASSNKFGAQETQYFGPGTRLLVL.

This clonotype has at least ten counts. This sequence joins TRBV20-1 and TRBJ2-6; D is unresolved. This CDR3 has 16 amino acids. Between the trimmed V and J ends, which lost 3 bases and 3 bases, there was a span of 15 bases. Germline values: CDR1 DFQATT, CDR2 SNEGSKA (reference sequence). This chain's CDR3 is CSARLPLGFGANVLTF. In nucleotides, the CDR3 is TGCAGTGCTAGGCTCCCCTTGGGGTTTGGGGCCAACGTCCTGACTTTC.

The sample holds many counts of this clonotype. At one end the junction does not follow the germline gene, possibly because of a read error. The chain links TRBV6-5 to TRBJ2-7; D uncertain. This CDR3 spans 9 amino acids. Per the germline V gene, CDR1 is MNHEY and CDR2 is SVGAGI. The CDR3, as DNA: TGTGCCAGCAGTTGTCATCAGGTGTTC. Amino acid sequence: CASSCHQVF.

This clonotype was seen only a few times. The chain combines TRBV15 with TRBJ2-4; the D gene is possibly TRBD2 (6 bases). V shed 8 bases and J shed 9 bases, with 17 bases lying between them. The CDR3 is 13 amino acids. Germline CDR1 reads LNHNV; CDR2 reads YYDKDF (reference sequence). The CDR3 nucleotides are TGTGCCACCGCGGGACGGCCTAGGGGCATTCAGTACTTC. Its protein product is CATAGRPRGIQYF.

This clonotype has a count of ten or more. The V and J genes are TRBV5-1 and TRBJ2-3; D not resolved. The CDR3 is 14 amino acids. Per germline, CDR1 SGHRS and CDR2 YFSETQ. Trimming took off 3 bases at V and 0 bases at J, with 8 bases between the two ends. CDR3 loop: CASSWTQSTDTQYF. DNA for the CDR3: TGCGCCAGCAGCTGGACCCAGAGCACAGATACGCAGTATTTT.

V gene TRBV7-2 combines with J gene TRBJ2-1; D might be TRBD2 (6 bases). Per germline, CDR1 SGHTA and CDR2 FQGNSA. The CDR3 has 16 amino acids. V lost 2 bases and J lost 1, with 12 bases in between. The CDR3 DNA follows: TGTGCCAGCAGCTTATGGATAGCGGTTTCCTACAATGAGCAGTTCTTC. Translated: CASSLWIAVSYNEQFF.

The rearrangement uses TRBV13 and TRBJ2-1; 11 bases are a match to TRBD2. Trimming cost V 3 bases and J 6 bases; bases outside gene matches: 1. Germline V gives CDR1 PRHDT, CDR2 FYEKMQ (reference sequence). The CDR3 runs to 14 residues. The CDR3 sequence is CASSFGTSGNEQFF. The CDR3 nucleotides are TGTGCCAGCAGCTTCGGGACTAGCGGCAATGAGCAGTTCTTC. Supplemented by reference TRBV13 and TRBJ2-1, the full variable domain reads AAGVIQSPRHLIKEKRETATLKCYPIPRHDTVYWYQQGPGQDPQFLISFYEKMQSDKGSIPDRFSAQQFSDYHSELNMSSLELGDSALYFCASSFGTSGNEQFFGPGTRLTVL.